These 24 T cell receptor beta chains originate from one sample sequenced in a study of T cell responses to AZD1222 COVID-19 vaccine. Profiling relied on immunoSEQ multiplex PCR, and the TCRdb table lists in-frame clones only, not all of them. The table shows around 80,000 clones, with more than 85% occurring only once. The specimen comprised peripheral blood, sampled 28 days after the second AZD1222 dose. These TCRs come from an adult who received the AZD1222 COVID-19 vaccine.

The CDR3 sequence is CASSLSGKEEQYF. The CDR3 DNA is TGTGCCAGCAGTTTATCGGGGAAGGAGGAGCAGTACTTC. This rearrangement joins TRBV28 to TRBJ2-7; possibly TRBD2 for D (5 bases). This CDR3 has 13 amino acids. The germline gives CDR1 MDHEN, CDR2 SYDVKM. The V end was cut by 1 base, the J end by 7 bases, with 11 bases between.

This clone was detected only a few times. CDR3: CRGQGYSPLHF. The CDR3 DNA is TGCAGGGGACAGGGTTATTCACCCCTCCACTTT. V usage is TRBV20-1 and J usage is TRBJ1-6, with TRBD1 matching over 9 bases. CDR3 length: 11 residues. Germline V gives CDR1 DFQATT, CDR2 SNEGSKA (reference sequence).

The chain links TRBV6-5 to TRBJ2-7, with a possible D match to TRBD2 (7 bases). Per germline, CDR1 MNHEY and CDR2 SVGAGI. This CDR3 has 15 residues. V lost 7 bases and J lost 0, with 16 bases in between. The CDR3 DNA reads TGTGCCAGCAAAGAGGGGGGGTCAGGCTCCTACGAGCAGTACTTC. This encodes CASKEGGSGSYEQYF.

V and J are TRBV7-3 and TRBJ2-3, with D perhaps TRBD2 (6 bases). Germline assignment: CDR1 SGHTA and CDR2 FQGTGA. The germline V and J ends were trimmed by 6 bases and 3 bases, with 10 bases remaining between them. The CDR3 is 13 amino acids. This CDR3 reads CASRRGRTDTQYF. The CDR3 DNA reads TGTGCCAGCAGGCGGGGACGAACAGATACGCAGTATTTT.

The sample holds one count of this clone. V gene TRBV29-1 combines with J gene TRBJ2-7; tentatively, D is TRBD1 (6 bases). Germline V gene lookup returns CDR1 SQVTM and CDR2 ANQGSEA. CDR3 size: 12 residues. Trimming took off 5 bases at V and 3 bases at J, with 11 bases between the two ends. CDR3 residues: CSVRLQGYEQYF. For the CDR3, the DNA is TGCAGCGTTCGGTTACAGGGCTACGAGCAGTACTTC.

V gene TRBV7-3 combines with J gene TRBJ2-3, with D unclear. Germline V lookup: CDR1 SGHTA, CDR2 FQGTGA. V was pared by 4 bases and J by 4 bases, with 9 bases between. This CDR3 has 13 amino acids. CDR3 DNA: TGTGCCAGCAGCTACGGAACCTCAGATACGCAGTATTTT. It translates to CASSYGTSDTQYF. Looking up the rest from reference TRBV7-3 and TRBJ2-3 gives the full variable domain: GAGVSQTPSNKVTEKGKYVELRCDPISGHTALYWYRQSLGQGPEFLIYFQGTGAADDSGLPNDRFFAVRPEGSVSTLKIQRTERGDSAVYLCASSYGTSDTQYFGPGTRLTVL.

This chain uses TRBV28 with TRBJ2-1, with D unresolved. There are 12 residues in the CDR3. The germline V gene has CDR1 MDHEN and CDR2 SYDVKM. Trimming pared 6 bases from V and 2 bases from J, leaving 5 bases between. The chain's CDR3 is CASRTAYNEQFF. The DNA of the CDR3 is TGTGCCAGCAGGACGGCCTACAATGAGCAGTTCTTC.

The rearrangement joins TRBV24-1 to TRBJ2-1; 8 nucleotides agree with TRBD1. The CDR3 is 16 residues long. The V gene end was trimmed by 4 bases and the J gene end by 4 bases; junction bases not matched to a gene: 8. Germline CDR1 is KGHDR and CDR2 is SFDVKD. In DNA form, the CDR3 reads TGTGCCACCAGTGACCCGACAGGGGCGGAATACAATGAGCAGTTCTTC. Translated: CATSDPTGAEYNEQFF.

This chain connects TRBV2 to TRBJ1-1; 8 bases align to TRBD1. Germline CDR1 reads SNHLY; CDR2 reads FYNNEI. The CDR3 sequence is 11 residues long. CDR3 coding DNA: TGTGGACAGGGGCTGAACACTGAAGCTTTCTTT. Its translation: CGQGLNTEAFF.

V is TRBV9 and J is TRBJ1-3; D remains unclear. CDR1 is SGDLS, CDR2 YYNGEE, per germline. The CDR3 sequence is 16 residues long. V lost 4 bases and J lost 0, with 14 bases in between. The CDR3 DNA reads TGTGCCAGCAGCTCTAGATGGTCCCCCTCTGGAAACACCATATATTTT. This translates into CASSSRWSPSGNTIYF.

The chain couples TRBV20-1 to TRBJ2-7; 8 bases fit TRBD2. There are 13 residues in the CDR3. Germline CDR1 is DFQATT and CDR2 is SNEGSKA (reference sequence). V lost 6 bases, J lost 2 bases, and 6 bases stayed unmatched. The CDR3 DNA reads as TGCAGTGCCAGTAGCGGGACCACCTACGAGCAGTACTTC. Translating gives CSASSGTTYEQYF.

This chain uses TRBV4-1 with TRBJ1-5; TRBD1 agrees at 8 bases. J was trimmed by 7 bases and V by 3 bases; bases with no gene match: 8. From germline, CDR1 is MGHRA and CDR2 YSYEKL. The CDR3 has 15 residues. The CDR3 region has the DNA TGCGCCAGCAGCCAGAGGACAGGGTACGGCCAGCCCCAGCATTTT. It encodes CASSQRTGYGQPQHF.

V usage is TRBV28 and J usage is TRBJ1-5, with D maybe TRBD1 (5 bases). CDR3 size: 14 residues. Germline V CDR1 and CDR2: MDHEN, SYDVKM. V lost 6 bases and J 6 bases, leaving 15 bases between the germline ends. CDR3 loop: CASRSGGWGQPQHF. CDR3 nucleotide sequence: TGTGCCAGCAGATCCGGGGGGTGGGGTCAGCCCCAGCATTTT.

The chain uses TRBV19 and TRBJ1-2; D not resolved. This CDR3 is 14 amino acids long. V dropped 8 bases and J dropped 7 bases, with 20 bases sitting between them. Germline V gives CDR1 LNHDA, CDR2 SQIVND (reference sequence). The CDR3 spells CASHSTVAWSGYTF. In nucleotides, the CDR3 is TGTGCCAGTCACTCGACCGTTGCCTGGAGTGGCTACACCTTC.

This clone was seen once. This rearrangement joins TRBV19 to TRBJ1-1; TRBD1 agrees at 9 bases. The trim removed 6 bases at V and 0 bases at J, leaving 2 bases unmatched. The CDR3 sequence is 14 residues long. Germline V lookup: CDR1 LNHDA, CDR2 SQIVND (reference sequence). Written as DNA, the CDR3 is TGTGCCAGTAGGGACAGGGGATTGAACACTGAAGCTTTCTTT. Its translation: CASRDRGLNTEAFF.

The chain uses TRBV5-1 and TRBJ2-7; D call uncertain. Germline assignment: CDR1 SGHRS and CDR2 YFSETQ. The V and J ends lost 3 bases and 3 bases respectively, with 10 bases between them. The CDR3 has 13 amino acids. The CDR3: CASSSGRHYEQYF. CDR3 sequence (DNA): TGCGCCAGCAGCTCCGGGCGACACTACGAGCAGTACTTC.

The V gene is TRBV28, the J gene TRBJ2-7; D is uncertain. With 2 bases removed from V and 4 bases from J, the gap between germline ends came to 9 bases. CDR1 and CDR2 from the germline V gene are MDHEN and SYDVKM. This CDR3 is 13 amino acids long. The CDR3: CASSLARDYEQYF. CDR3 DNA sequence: TGTGCCAGCAGTTTAGCTAGGGATTACGAGCAGTACTTC.

The CDR3 DNA sequence: TGCAGCGCCGAACGGCTAGAACCCTACAATGAGCAGTTCTTC. Protein: CSAERLEPYNEQFF. This chain uses TRBV29-1 with TRBJ2-1; D ambiguous. Between the trimmed V and J ends, which lost 7 bases and 2 bases, there was a span of 15 bases. In germline, CDR1 is SQVTM, CDR2 ANQGSEA. The CDR3 consists of 14 residues.

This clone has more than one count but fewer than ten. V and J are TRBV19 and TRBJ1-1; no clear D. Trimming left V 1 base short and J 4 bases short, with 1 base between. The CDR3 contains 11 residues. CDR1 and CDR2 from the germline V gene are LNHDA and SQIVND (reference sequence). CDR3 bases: TGTGCCAGTAGTATAGCCACTGAAGCTTTCTTT. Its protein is CASSIATEAFF.

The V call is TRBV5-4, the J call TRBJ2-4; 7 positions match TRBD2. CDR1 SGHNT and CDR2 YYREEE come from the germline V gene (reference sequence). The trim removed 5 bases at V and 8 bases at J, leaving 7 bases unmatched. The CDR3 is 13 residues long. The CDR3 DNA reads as TGTGCCAGCAGTGCCACTGGGGGGGACATTCAGTACTTC. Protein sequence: CASSATGGDIQYF.

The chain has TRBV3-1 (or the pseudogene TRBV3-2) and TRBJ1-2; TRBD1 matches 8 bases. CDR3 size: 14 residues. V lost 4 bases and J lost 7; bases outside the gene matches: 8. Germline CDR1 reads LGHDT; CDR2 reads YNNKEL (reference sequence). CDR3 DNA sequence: TGTGCCAGCAGCCGAGGACAGGGACGCGGTGGCTACACCTTC. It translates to CASSRGQGRGGYTF.

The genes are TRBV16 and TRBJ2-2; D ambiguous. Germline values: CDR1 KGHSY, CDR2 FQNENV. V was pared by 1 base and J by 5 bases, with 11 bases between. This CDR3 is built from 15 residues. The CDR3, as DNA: TGTGCCAGCAGCCAATACCGGCTTGGTACCGGGGAGCTGTTTTTT. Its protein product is CASSQYRLGTGELFF.

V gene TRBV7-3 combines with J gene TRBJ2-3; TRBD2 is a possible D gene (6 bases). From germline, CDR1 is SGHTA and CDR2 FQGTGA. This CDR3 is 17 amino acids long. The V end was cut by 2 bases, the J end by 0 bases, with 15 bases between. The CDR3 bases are TGTGCCAGCAGCTTAGTCGCGAGCGGGTCTAGCACAGATACGCAGTATTTT. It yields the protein CASSLVASGSSTDTQYF. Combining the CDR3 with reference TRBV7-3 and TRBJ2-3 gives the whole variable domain GAGVSQTPSNKVTEKGKYVELRCDPISGHTALYWYRQSLGQGPEFLIYFQGTGAADDSGLPNDRFFAVRPEGSVSTLKIQRTERGDSAVYLCASSLVASGSSTDTQYFGPGTRLTVL.

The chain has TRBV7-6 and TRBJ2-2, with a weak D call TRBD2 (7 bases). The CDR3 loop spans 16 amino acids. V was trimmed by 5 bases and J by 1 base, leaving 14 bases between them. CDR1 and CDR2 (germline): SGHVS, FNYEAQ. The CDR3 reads CASSHRGAGNTGELFF. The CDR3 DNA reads TGTGCCAGCAGCCATCGGGGGGCAGGGAACACCGGGGAGCTGTTTTTT.